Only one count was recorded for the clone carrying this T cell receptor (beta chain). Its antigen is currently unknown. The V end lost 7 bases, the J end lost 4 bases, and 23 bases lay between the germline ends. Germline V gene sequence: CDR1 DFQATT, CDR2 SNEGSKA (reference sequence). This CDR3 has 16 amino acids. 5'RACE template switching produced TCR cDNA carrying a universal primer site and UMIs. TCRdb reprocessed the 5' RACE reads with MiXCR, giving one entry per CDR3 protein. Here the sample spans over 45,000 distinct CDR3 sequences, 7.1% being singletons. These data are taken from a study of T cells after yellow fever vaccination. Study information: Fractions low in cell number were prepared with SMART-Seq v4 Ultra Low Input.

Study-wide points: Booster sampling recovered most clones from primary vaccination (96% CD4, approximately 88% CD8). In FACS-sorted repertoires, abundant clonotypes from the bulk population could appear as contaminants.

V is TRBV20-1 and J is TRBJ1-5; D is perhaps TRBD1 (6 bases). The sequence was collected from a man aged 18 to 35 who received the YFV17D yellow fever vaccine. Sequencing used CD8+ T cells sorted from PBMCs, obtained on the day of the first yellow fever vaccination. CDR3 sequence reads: CSVDFRGRLGNQPQHF. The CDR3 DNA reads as TGCAGTGTGGACTTCAGGGGACGGTTAGGGAATCAGCCCCAGCATTTT.